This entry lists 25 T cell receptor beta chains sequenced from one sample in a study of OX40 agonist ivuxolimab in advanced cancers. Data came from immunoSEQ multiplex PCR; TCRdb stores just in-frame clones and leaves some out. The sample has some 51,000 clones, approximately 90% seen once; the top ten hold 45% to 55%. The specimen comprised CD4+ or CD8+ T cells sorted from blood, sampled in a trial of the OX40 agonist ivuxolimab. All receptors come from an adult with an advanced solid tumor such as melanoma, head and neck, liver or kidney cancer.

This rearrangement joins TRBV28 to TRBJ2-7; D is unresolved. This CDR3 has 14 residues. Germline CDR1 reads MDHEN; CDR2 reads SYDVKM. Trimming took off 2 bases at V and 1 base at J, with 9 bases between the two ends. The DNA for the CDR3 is TGTGCCAGCAGTTTACTGGACGAGTCCTACGAGCAGTACTTC. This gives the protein CASSLLDESYEQYF.

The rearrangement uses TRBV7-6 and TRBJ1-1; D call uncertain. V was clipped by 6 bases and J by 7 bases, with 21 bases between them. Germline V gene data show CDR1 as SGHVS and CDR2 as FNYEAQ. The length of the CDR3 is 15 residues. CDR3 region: CASRLFPESEDEAFF. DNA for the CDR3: TGTGCCAGCAGATTATTCCCTGAGTCCGAGGATGAAGCTTTCTTT.

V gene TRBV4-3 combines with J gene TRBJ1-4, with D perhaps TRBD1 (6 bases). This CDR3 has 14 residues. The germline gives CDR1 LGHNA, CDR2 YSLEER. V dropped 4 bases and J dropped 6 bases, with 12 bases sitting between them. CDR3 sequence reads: CASSREEGDEKLFF. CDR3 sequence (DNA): TGCGCCAGCAGCCGTGAGGAGGGGGATGAAAAACTGTTTTTT.

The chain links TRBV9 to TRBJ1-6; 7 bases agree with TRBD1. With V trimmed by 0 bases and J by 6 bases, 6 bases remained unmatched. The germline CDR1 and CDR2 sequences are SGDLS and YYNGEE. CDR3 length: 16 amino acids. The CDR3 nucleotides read TGTGCCAGCAGCGTAGAAGACAGGGCTGGTAATTCACCCCTCCACTTT. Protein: CASSVEDRAGNSPLHF.

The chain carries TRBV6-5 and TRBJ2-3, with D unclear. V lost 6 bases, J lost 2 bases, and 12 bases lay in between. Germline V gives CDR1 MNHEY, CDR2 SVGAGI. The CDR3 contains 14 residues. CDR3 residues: CASSPTGPTDTQYF. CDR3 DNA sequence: TGTGCCAGCAGCCCCACTGGTCCCACAGATACGCAGTATTTT.

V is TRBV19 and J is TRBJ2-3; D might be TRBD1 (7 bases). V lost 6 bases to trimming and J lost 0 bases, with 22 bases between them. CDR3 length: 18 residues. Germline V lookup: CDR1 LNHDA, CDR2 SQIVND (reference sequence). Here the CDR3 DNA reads TGTGCCAGTAGCGTACAGGGGACTCCCTCCGCCAGCACAGATACGCAGTATTTT. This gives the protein CASSVQGTPSASTDTQYF.

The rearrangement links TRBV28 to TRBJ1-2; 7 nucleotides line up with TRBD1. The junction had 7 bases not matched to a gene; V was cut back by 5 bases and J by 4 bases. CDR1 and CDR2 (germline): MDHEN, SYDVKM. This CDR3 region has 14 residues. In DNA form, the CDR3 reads TGTGCCAGCAGTCTGACAGGGATTTCCTATGGCTACACCTTC. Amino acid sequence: CASSLTGISYGYTF.

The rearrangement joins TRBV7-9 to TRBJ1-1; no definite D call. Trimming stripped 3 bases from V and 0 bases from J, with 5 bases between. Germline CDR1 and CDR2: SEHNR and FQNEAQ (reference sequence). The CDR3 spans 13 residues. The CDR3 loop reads CASSFGLNTEAFF. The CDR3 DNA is TGTGCCAGCAGCTTCGGACTGAACACTGAAGCTTTCTTT.

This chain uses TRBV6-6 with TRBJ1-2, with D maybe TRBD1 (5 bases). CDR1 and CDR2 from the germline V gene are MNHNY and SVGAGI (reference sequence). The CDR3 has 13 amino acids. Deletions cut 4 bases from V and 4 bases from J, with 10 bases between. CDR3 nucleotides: TGTGCCAGCAGTTCCACTCAGGGCTATGGCTACACCTTC. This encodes CASSSTQGYGYTF.

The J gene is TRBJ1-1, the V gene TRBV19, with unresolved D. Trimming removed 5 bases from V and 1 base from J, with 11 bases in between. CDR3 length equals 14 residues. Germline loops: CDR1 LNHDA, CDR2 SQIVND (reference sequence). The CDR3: CASSFQRANTEAFF. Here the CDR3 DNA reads TGTGCCAGTAGTTTTCAGCGGGCGAACACTGAAGCTTTCTTT.

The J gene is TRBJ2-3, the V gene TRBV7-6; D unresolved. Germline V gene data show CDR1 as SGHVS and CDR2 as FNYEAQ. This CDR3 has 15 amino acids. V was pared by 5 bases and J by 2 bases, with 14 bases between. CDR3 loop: CASSGSLGPTDTQYF. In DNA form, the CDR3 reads TGTGCCAGCAGCGGATCCCTTGGGCCCACAGATACGCAGTATTTT.

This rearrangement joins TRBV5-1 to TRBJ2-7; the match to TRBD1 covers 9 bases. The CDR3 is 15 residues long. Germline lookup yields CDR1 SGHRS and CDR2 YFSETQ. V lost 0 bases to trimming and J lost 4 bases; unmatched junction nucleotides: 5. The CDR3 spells CASSLGDRDGYEQYF. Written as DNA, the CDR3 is TGCGCCAGCAGCTTGGGGGACAGGGACGGGTACGAGCAGTACTTC.

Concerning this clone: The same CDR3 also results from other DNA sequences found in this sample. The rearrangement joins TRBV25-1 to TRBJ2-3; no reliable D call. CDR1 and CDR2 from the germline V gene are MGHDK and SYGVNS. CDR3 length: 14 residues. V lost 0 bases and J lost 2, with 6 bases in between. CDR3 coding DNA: TGTGCCAGCAGTGAATATGCCCTCACAGATACGCAGTATTTT. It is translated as CASSEYALTDTQYF.

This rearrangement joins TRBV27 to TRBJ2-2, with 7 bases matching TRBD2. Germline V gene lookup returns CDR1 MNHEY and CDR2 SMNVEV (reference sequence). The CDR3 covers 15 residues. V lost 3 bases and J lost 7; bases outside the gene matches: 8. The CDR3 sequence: CASSFWTRGSGELFF. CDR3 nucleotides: TGTGCCAGCAGTTTCTGGACTAGAGGGAGCGGGGAGCTGTTTTTT.

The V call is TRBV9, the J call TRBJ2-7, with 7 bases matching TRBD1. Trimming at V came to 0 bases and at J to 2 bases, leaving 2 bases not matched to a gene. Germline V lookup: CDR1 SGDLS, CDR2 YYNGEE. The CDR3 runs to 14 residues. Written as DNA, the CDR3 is TGTGCCAGCAGCGTAGGGGACAGTACCTACGAGCAGTACTTC. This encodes CASSVGDSTYEQYF.

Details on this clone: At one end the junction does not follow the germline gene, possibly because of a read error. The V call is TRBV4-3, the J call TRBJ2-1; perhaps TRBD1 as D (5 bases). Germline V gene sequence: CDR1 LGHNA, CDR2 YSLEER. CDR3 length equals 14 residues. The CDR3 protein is CASSQALQGNFRVF. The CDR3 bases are TGCGCCAGCAGCCAGGCTCTCCAGGGTAATTTTAGGGTCTTC.

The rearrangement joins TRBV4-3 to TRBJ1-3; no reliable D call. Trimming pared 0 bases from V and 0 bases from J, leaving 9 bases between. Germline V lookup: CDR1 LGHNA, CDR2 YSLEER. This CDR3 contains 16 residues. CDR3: CASSQERESSGNTIYF. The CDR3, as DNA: TGCGCCAGCAGCCAAGAAAGGGAAAGCTCTGGAAACACCATATATTTT.

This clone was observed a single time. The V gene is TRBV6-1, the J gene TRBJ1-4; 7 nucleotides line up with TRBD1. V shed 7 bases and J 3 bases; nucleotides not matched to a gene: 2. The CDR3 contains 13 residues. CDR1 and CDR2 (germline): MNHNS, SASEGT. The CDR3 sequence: CASTGTANEKLFF. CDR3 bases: TGTGCCAGCACGGGGACAGCTAATGAAAAACTGTTTTTT.

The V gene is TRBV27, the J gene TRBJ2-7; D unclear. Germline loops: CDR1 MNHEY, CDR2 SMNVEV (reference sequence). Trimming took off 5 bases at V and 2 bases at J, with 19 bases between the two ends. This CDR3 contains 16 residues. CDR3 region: CASSSKIEVIAYEQYF. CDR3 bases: TGTGCCAGCAGTAGCAAGATAGAGGTAATCGCCTACGAGCAGTACTTC.

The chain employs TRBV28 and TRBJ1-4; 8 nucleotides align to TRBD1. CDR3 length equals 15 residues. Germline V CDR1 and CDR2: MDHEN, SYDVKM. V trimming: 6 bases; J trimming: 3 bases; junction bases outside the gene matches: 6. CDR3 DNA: TGTGCCAGCAGACCTCGACAGGGGTCTAATGAAAAACTGTTTTTT. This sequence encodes CASRPRQGSNEKLFF. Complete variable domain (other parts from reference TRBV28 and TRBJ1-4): DVKVTQSSRYLVKRTGEKVFLECVQDMDHENMFWYRQDPGLGLRLIYFSYDVKMKEKGDIPEGYSVSREKKERFSLILESASTNQTSMYLCASRPRQGSNEKLFFGSGTQLSVL.

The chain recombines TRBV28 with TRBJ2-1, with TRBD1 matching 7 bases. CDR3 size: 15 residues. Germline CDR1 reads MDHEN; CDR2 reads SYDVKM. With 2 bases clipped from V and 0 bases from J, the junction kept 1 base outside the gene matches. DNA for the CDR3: TGTGCCAGCAGTTTAGGGGACAGCTCCTACAATGAGCAGTTCTTC. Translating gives CASSLGDSSYNEQFF.

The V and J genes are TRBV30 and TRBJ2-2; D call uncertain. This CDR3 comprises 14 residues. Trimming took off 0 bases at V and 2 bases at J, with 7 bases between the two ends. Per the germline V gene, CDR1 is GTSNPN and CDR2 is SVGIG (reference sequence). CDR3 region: CAWSVDSNTGELFF. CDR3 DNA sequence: TGTGCCTGGAGTGTAGATTCTAACACCGGGGAGCTGTTTTTT.

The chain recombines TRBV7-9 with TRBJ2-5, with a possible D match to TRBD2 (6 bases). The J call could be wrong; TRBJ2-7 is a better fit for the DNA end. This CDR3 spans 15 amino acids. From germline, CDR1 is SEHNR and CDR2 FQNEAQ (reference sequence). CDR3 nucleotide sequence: TGTGCCAGCAGCTTAGCTGCGGGACCAGACTACGAGCAGTACTTC. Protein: CASSLAAGPDYEQYF.

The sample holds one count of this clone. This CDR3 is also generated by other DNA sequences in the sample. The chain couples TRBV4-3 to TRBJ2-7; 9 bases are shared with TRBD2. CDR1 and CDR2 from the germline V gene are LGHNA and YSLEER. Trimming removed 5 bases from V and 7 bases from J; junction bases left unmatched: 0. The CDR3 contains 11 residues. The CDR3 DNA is TGCGCCAGCAGCGCGGGAGGGGAGCAGTACTTC. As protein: CASSAGGEQYF.

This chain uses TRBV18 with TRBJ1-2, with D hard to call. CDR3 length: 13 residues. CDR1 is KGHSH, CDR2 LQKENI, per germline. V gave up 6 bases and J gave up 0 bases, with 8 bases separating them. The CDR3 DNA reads TGTGCCAGCTCCCAGGAGACTAACTATGGCTACACCTTC. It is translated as CASSQETNYGYTF. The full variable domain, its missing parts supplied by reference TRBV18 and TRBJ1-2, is NAGVMQNPRHLVRRRGQEARLRCSPMKGHSHVYWYRQLPEEGLKFMVYLQKENIIDESGMPKERFSAEFPKEGPSILRIQQVVRGDSAAYFCASSQETNYGYTFGSGTRLTVV.